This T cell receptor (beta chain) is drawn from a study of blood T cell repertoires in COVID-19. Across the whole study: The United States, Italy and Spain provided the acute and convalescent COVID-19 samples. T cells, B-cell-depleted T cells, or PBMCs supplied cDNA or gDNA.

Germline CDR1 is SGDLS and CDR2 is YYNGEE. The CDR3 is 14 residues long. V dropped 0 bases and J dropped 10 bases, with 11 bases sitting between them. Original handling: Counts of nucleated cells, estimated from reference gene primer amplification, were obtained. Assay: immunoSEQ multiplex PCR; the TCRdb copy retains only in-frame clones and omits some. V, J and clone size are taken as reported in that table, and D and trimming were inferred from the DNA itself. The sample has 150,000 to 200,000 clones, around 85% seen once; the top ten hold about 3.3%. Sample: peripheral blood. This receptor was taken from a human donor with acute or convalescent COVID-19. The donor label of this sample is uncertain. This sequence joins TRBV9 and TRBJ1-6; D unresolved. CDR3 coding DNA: TGTGCCAGCAGCGTAGGTGGAGGGTTCTCACCCCTCCACTTT. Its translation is CASSVGGGFSPLHF. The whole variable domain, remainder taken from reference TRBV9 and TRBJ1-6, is DSGVTQTPKHLITATGQRVTLRCSPRSGDLSVYWYQQSLDQGLQFLIQYYNGEERAKGNILERFSAQQFPDLHSELNLSSLELGDSALYFCASSVGGGFSPLHFGNGTRLTVT.